The next 21 T cell receptor beta chains were all read from a single sample in a study of human T cells and chemical hapten exposure. Time point indicated: patch test 2, 6 weeks after DPC sensitization. Indicated treatment: therapeutic diphenylcyclopropenone sensitization with weekly scalp DPC. TCRdb re-analysed the RACE reads in MiXCR, keeping a single row per CDR3 protein. This sample has approximately 69,000 distinct CDR3 sequences, with about 9.4% found just once. Source: whole blood, taken in connection with sensitization to the hapten diphenylcyclopropenone (DPC). The receptors were sampled from a woman between 50 and 59 years old with alopecia areata. Some clones in this sample may be carry-over from other donors' samples.

The chain employs TRBV19 and TRBJ2-3, with 8 nucleotides matching TRBD2. The CDR3 covers 15 residues. V lost 7 bases to trimming and J lost 1 base; unmatched junction nucleotides: 7. The germline V gene encodes CDR1 LNHDA and CDR2 SQIVND (reference sequence). CDR3 nucleotides: TGTGCCAGTACCTCGGGAGGGTCGGGCACAGATACGCAGTATTTT. Translating it yields CASTSGGSGTDTQYF.

This clonotype occurred many times. The chain combines TRBV11-2 with TRBJ2-7; D may be TRBD2 (7 bases). The germline V gene encodes CDR1 SGHAT and CDR2 FQNNGV. Trimming took 3 bases from V and 5 from J, leaving 14 bases between them. This CDR3 comprises 14 residues. CDR3 sequence reads: CASSFGGTNHEQYF. CDR3 sequence (DNA): TGTGCCAGCAGCTTCGGGGGGACAAATCACGAGCAGTACTTC.

Ten or more counts support this clonotype. The chain uses TRBV5-8 and TRBJ2-2; D is possibly TRBD1 (6 bases). Looked up from germline, CDR1 is SGHTS and CDR2 is YDEGEE. The CDR3 spans 13 residues. V was clipped by 4 bases and J by 4 bases, with 8 bases between them. The DNA for the CDR3 is TGTGCCAGCAGCACACAGGGCACCGGGGAGCTGTTTTTT. Its protein product is CASSTQGTGELFF.

This chain connects TRBV5-1 to TRBJ2-7; D ambiguous. CDR1 and CDR2 (germline): SGHRS, YFSETQ. This CDR3 is 14 amino acids long. The V gene lost 0 bases and the J gene lost 3 bases, with 10 bases spanning the gap. The CDR3 nucleotides are TGCGCCAGCAGCTTGGAGGGCTACCACTACGAGCAGTACTTC. Translated: CASSLEGYHYEQYF.

V is TRBV20-1 and J is TRBJ2-3, with 14 bases matching TRBD2. V trimming: 3 bases; J trimming: 5 bases; junction bases outside the gene matches: 4. Germline CDR1 DFQATT, CDR2 SNEGSKA (reference sequence). This CDR3 contains 15 residues. The CDR3 nucleotides are TGCAGTGCTAGCGGACTAGCGGGAGGCGGAGATACGCAGTATTTT. Amino acid sequence: CSASGLAGGGDTQYF.

This clonotype has ten or more counts. This chain links TRBV5-1 with TRBJ2-5; D ambiguous. The germline gives CDR1 SGHRS, CDR2 YFSETQ. The CDR3 spans 13 residues. V lost 3 bases and J lost 6, with 12 bases in between. CDR3 bases: TGCGCCAGCAGCTCCCCCGACGCGAAGACCCAGTACTTC. Its protein product is CASSSPDAKTQYF. The full variable domain, completed using reference TRBV5-1 and TRBJ2-5, is KAGVTQTPRYLIKTRGQQVTLSCSPISGHRSVSWYQQTPGQGLQFLFEYFSETQRNKGNFPGRFSGRQFSNSRSEMNVSTLELGDSALYLCASSSPDAKTQYFGPGTRLLVL.

The chain employs TRBV3-1 and TRBJ2-7, with D hard to call. Between the trimmed V and J ends, which lost 2 bases and 1 base, there was a span of 9 bases. In germline, CDR1 is LGHDT, CDR2 YNNKEL (reference sequence). The CDR3 totals 14 residues. The CDR3 DNA reads TGTGCCAGCAGCCAAAGGCCCACGTCCTACGAGCAGTACTTC. Protein sequence: CASSQRPTSYEQYF.

The genes are TRBV10-3 and TRBJ2-2, with 9 bases aligning to TRBD1. There are 15 residues in the CDR3. Per the germline V gene, CDR1 is ENHRY and CDR2 is SYGVKD. V trimming: 3 bases; J trimming: 6 bases; junction bases outside the gene matches: 5. The CDR3 sequence: CAISELQGAAGELFF. In DNA form, the CDR3 reads TGTGCCATCAGTGAACTACAGGGGGCGGCCGGGGAGCTGTTTTTT.

The V and J genes are TRBV2 and TRBJ2-7; D is undetermined. Germline V lookup: CDR1 SNHLY, CDR2 FYNNEI. The CDR3 totals 13 residues. V shed 5 bases and J shed 0 bases, with 8 bases lying between them. The CDR3 here is CASSSGTSYEQYF. CDR3 in DNA: TGTGCCAGCAGTTCGGGCACCTCCTACGAGCAGTACTTC.

The chain carries TRBV6-2 or TRBV6-3 and TRBJ2-1; D unclear. This CDR3 contains 19 residues. Per the germline V gene, CDR1 is MNHEY and CDR2 is SVGEGT. Deletions cut 4 bases from V and 1 base from J, with 23 bases between. Written as DNA, the CDR3 is TGTGCCAGCAGTTTATCAAGGGCGCTTGGCGGCTCTTCCTACAATGAGCAGTTCTTC. It translates to CASSLSRALGGSSYNEQFF.

This clonotype was observed at least ten times. This CDR3 is CASSPFGDPTEAFF. The CDR3 DNA is TGTGCCAGCTCACCATTCGGTGATCCCACTGAAGCTTTCTTT. This chain uses TRBV18 with TRBJ1-1, with no clear D. The CDR3 consists of 14 residues. Deletions cut 2 bases from V and 4 bases from J, with 11 bases between. Germline V CDR1 and CDR2: KGHSH, LQKENI.

The gene calls are TRBV1 and TRBJ2-7; TRBD2, the table's D call, lacks a check against the DNA. TRBV1 is given as a pseudogene. The CDR3 spans 16 residues. The CDR3: CTSSRPGLAGTYEQYF. In DNA form, the CDR3 reads TGCACCAGCAGCCGCCCGGGACTAGCGGGAACCTACGAGCAGTACTTC.

This chain connects TRBV11-2 to TRBJ2-3, with TRBD2 as a possible D gene (6 bases). This CDR3 has 15 amino acids. The germline V gene has CDR1 SGHAT and CDR2 FQNNGV. The germline V and J ends were trimmed by 2 bases and 0 bases, with 9 bases remaining between them. The CDR3 bases are TGTGCCAGCAGCTTACCCGGGACTAGCACAGATACGCAGTATTTT. Translated: CASSLPGTSTDTQYF.

This chain uses TRBV5-1 with TRBJ2-5; 9 bases are shared with TRBD1. V trimming: 4 bases; J trimming: 4 bases; junction bases outside the gene matches: 5. The CDR3 covers 14 residues. In germline, CDR1 is SGHRS, CDR2 YFSETQ. CDR3 DNA: TGCGCCAGCAGCCGGGACAGGGTAGGAGAGACCCAGTACTTC. Translated, it gives CASSRDRVGETQYF.

This clonotype was recorded many times. The J gene is TRBJ2-5, the V gene TRBV7-6; D is unclear. CDR3 length: 16 amino acids. With 1 base removed from V and 1 base from J, the gap between germline ends came to 13 bases. Germline loops: CDR1 SGHVS, CDR2 FNYEAQ. CDR3 DNA sequence: TGTGCCAGCAGCTTAGAATCGGACCGAGCCCAAGAGACCCAGTACTTC. Its translation is CASSLESDRAQETQYF.

This clonotype was seen at least ten times. The chain joins TRBV7-9 to TRBJ2-2; 8 bases are a match to TRBD2. The V gene end was trimmed by 10 bases and the J gene end by 3 bases; junction bases not matched to a gene: 4. From germline, CDR1 is SEHNR and CDR2 FQNEAQ (reference sequence). The CDR3 runs to 13 residues. The chain's CDR3 is CANSGIDTGELFF. DNA for the CDR3: TGTGCCAATAGCGGGATCGACACCGGGGAGCTGTTTTTT.

This clonotype was counted a few times. The chain links TRBV29-1 to TRBJ2-2, with 9 positions matching TRBD2. Losses at the gene ends were 3 bases for V and 7 bases for J; bases not matched to a gene: 6. The CDR3 totals 14 residues. Germline CDR1 and CDR2: SQVTM and ANQGSEA. Here the CDR3 reads CSVEREGLDGELFF. The CDR3 nucleotides are TGCAGCGTTGAGCGGGAGGGCCTCGACGGGGAGCTGTTTTTT.

This clonotype appeared a few times. This chain joins TRBV5-1 and TRBJ2-5; perhaps TRBD1 as D (5 bases). Trimming cost V 0 bases and J 5 bases, with 11 bases left between them. CDR1 SGHRS and CDR2 YFSETQ come from the germline V gene. There are 14 residues in the CDR3. The CDR3 bases are TGCGCCAGCAGCTTGGCGGGTTACAGGGAGACCCAGTACTTC. It translates to CASSLAGYRETQYF.

This clonotype turned up a few times. V gene TRBV29-1 combines with J gene TRBJ2-2; TRBD1 aligns across 10 bases. Looked up from germline, CDR1 is SQVTM and CDR2 is ANQGSEA. There are 14 residues in the CDR3. With 7 bases clipped from V and 2 bases from J, the junction kept 4 bases outside the gene matches. This CDR3 reads CSGRTGGNTGELFF. The CDR3 DNA follows: TGCAGCGGGCGGACAGGGGGAAACACCGGGGAGCTGTTTTTT.

This clonotype was found many times. The V and J genes are TRBV30 and TRBJ1-5; tentative D call: TRBD1 (5 bases). The CDR3 is made up of 14 amino acids. The germline CDR1 and CDR2 sequences are GTSNPN and SVGIG (reference sequence). The V end was cut by 2 bases, the J end by 3 bases, with 11 bases between. The CDR3 bases are TGTGCCTGGAGTACTACAGGTTTCAATCAGCCCCAGCATTTT. Its protein is CAWSTTGFNQPQHF. The whole variable domain, filled in from reference TRBV30 and TRBJ1-5, reads SQTIHQWPATLVQPVGSPLSLECTVEGTSNPNLYWYRQAAGRGLQLLFYSVGIGQISSEVPQNLSASRPQDRQFILSSKKLLLSDSGFYLCAWSTTGFNQPQHFGDGTRLSIL.

This clonotype came up many times. The chain uses TRBV12-3 or TRBV12-4 and TRBJ1-3; the D is unclear. V was cut by 6 bases and J by 1 base, with 7 bases left in between. CDR3 length: 13 residues. The CDR3 region has the DNA TGTGCCAGCAGCCCAGAATCTGGAAACACCATATATTTT. This encodes CASSPESGNTIYF.